These 15 T cell receptor beta chains were all obtained from the same sample, sequenced in a study of graft-versus-host responses after intestinal transplantation. These receptors lack a known antigen. Some clones are missing from TCRdb's copy, which holds only in-frame ones; the method was immunoSEQ multiplex PCR. The table has more than 85,000 clones, 85% to 95% seen once. This material consisted of unstimulated CD8+ T cells sorted from spleen or lymph node cells, taken before intestinal transplant. The receptors originated from a human donor who received an intestinal transplant.

The chain is built from TRBV27 and TRBJ1-2, with 9 bases matching TRBD1. The CDR3 spans 15 residues. The germline gives CDR1 MNHEY, CDR2 SMNVEV (reference sequence). J lost 5 bases, V lost 5 bases, and 9 bases had no gene match. DNA for the CDR3: TGTGCCAGCAGTACACACCGGGACAGGGTATATGGCTACACCTTC. Protein sequence: CASSTHRDRVYGYTF.

V gene TRBV10-3 combines with J gene TRBJ2-5, with D hard to call. The V end was cut by 0 bases, the J end by 2 bases, with 7 bases between. This CDR3 comprises 14 residues. Germline CDR1 reads ENHRY; CDR2 reads SYGVKD. CDR3 in amino acids: CAISESARQETQYF. DNA of the CDR3: TGTGCCATCAGTGAGTCAGCCCGACAAGAGACCCAGTACTTC.

This rearrangement joins TRBV4-3 to TRBJ1-1; TRBD1 matches at 8 bases. CDR1 and CDR2 from the germline V gene are LGHNA and YSLEER. CDR3 length equals 19 residues. Trimming took 1 base from V and 4 from J; bases not matched to a gene: 17. In DNA, the CDR3 is TGCGCCAGCAGCCAAGGAATTAACGGCAGGGGGCGGGCCAGCACTGAAGCTTTCTTT. This codes for CASSQGINGRGRASTEAFF.

The chain combines TRBV5-6 with TRBJ1-1; 8 nucleotides agree with TRBD1. There are 17 residues in the CDR3. CDR1 is SGHDT and CDR2 is YYEEEE in the germline V gene. J gave up 0 bases and V 4 bases, and 11 bases lay outside the gene matches. The CDR3 sequence is CASSPWTGRGLNTEAFF. The CDR3 nucleotides are TGTGCCAGCAGCCCCTGGACAGGGAGAGGGCTGAACACTGAAGCTTTCTTT.

The chain is built from TRBV4-1 and TRBJ1-5, with TRBD1 as a possible D gene (5 bases). CDR1 MGHRA and CDR2 YSYEKL come from the germline V gene. Trimming stripped 1 base from V and 7 bases from J, with 14 bases between. This CDR3 has 15 amino acids. Here the CDR3 reads CASSQATGKEQPQHF. The CDR3 region has the DNA TGCGCCAGCAGCCAAGCCACAGGAAAGGAGCAGCCCCAGCATTTT.

CDR3 bases: TGTGCCAGCAGCTTGGACAGGGGGCCCCCCTACGAGCAGTACTTC. Amino acids: CASSLDRGPPYEQYF. J is TRBJ2-7 and V is TRBV5-8; 9 positions match TRBD1. This CDR3 has 15 amino acids. With V trimmed by 0 bases and J by 2 bases, 3 bases remained unmatched. Per the germline V gene, CDR1 is SGHTS and CDR2 is YDEGEE.

The chain uses TRBV4-3 and TRBJ2-7, with 8 positions matching TRBD2. CDR1 LGHNA and CDR2 YSLEER come from the germline V gene. V trimming: 0 bases; J trimming: 3 bases; junction bases outside the gene matches: 1. This CDR3 is built from 14 residues. CDR3 nucleotides: TGCGCCAGCAGCCAAGATCGGGGGGGCTACGAGCAGTACTTC. Its translation is CASSQDRGGYEQYF.

J is TRBJ2-4 and V is TRBV5-6, with TRBD1 matching 7 bases. Germline V CDR1 and CDR2: SGHDT, YYEEEE. There are 14 residues in the CDR3. With V trimmed by 0 bases and J by 9 bases, 6 bases remained unmatched. The CDR3: CASSLEGQGVIQYF. CDR3 coding DNA: TGTGCCAGCAGCTTGGAGGGGCAGGGGGTCATTCAGTACTTC.

The chain joins TRBV5-1 to TRBJ1-1; 7 bases match TRBD1. CDR3 size: 16 residues. J gave up 1 base and V 4 bases, and 10 bases lay outside the gene matches. CDR1 SGHRS and CDR2 YFSETQ come from the germline V gene. CDR3 sequence: CASSPEVGTANTEAFF. The CDR3 nucleotides are TGCGCCAGCAGCCCAGAAGTCGGGACAGCGAACACTGAAGCTTTCTTT.

The V and J genes are TRBV29-1 and TRBJ2-4; D call uncertain. The germline V gene has CDR1 SQVTM and CDR2 ANQGSEA. The CDR3 spans 11 residues. Between the trimmed V and J ends, which lost 4 bases and 9 bases, there was a span of 10 bases. CDR3 protein: CSVAAGPIQYF. The CDR3 DNA reads TGCAGCGTTGCAGCAGGCCCCATTCAGTACTTC.

V and J are TRBV6-5 and TRBJ2-1; 11 bases agree with TRBD2. Looked up from germline, CDR1 is MNHEY and CDR2 is SVGAGI. J gave up 4 bases and V 7 bases, and 0 bases lay outside the gene matches. The CDR3 spans 13 residues. In nucleotides, the CDR3 is TGTGCCAGCACTAGCGGGGGGTACAATGAGCAGTTCTTC. Translation gives CASTSGGYNEQFF.

This chain links TRBV9 with TRBJ2-7; D call uncertain. With 0 bases removed from V and 5 bases from J, the gap between germline ends came to 15 bases. This CDR3 region has 15 residues. CDR1 SGDLS and CDR2 YYNGEE come from the germline V gene. The DNA for the CDR3 is TGTGCCAGCAGCGTAGGAGGCCACGCGTCCCACGAGCAGTACTTC. Amino acid sequence: CASSVGGHASHEQYF. The variable domain in full, with the rest retrieved from reference TRBV9 and TRBJ2-7, is DSGVTQTPKHLITATGQRVTLRCSPRSGDLSVYWYQQSLDQGLQFLIQYYNGEERAKGNILERFSAQQFPDLHSELNLSSLELGDSALYFCASSVGGHASHEQYFGPGTRLTVT.

CDR3 region: CASSLRSSADRHSQYF. In DNA, the CDR3 is TGTGCCAGCAGCTTACGGTCCTCGGCGGATCGTCATTCGCAGTATTTT. The gene calls are TRBV7-2 and TRBJ2-3; D remains unclear. Between the trimmed V and J ends, which lost 2 bases and 10 bases, there was a span of 22 bases. The CDR3 is 16 amino acids. CDR1 and CDR2 from the germline V gene are SGHTA and FQGNSA.

The chain links TRBV4-3 to TRBJ2-1; 11 bases match TRBD2. J was trimmed by 2 bases and V by 4 bases; bases with no gene match: 10. The germline V gene has CDR1 LGHNA and CDR2 YSLEER. The CDR3 is 18 residues long. CDR3 residues: CASSPRSIAGGPYNEQFF. The CDR3, as DNA: TGCGCCAGCAGCCCACGATCCATAGCGGGGGGGCCCTACAATGAGCAGTTCTTC.

The V call is TRBV19, the J call TRBJ2-3; D not resolved. The germline V gene has CDR1 LNHDA and CDR2 SQIVND (reference sequence). There are 14 residues in the CDR3. Trimming took off 5 bases at V and 0 bases at J, with 9 bases between the two ends. In DNA form, the CDR3 reads TGTGCCAGTAGTGTCCAGGTTAGCACAGATACGCAGTATTTT. As protein: CASSVQVSTDTQYF.